Shown below are 24 T cell receptor beta chains from a single sample sequenced in a study of T cells in Graves' hyperthyroidism and ophthalmopathy. The CDR3 regions of TCR beta were amplified from RNA transcripts. A set of HTBI primers served as the primers for a first-round RT-PCR of the TCR CDR3. TCRdb re-called the multiplex PCR reads with MiXCR, one entry per CDR3 protein. Of hundreds of thousands of distinct CDR3 sequences in the sample, more than 20% were seen once. Material: blood. Receptors were obtained from a man in his thirties or forties with Graves' ophthalmopathy.

Ten or more counts support this clonotype. The rearrangement links TRBV5-1 to TRBJ2-1, with 9 bases that match TRBD2. The J segment lost 7 bases and the V segment lost 5 bases, leaving 13 bases of the junction unmatched. The CDR3 is 16 residues long. The germline CDR1 and CDR2 sequences are SGHRS and YFSETQ. The CDR3 DNA follows: TGCGCCAGCAGACCTACCGGGACTAGCTTTTTAAATGAGCAGTTCTTC. Amino acid sequence: CASRPTGTSFLNEQFF.

This clonotype appeared many times. V usage is TRBV12-3 or TRBV12-4 and J usage is TRBJ1-1, with D perhaps matching TRBD1 (5 bases). CDR3 size: 12 residues. Trimming removed 5 bases at V and 7 bases at J, with 11 bases between. Here the CDR3 DNA reads TGTGCCAGCAGTCTAAATACAGGTGAAGCTTTCTTT. This sequence encodes CASSLNTGEAFF.

There are many counts of this clonotype. The rearrangement links TRBV9 to TRBJ2-1, with TRBD2 matching over 7 bases. The V segment lost 0 bases and the J segment 1 base; nucleotides outside the gene matches: 7. CDR3 length equals 17 residues. Germline V gene data show CDR1 as SGDLS and CDR2 as YYNGEE. The CDR3 is CASSVGPGGSSYNEQFF. The CDR3 DNA sequence: TGTGCCAGCAGCGTAGGGCCGGGCGGGAGTTCCTACAATGAGCAGTTCTTC.

This clonotype was recorded at least ten times. This chain joins TRBV20-1 and TRBJ2-1; 8 bases match TRBD2. The length of the CDR3 is 15 residues. CDR1 and CDR2 from the germline V gene are DFQATT and SNEGSKA (reference sequence). Losses at the gene ends were 0 bases for V and 6 bases for J; bases not matched to a gene: 7. CDR3 protein: CSARDPGLERNEQFF. The CDR3 DNA is TGCAGTGCTAGAGACCCGGGACTAGAACGCAATGAGCAGTTCTTC.

The V and J genes are TRBV7-9 and TRBJ2-7, with TRBD1 matching 9 bases. The CDR3 totals 14 residues. The germline gives CDR1 SEHNR, CDR2 FQNEAQ (reference sequence). Unmatched junction bases numbered 8, after V lost 6 bases and J lost 5 bases. The CDR3 coding sequence is TGTGCCAGCAGATTACAGGGGGCCGACAACGAGCAGTACTTC. Translation: CASRLQGADNEQYF.

V gene TRBV7-3 combines with J gene TRBJ2-3, with D perhaps matching TRBD2 (5 bases). Germline CDR1 SGHTA, CDR2 FQGTGA. This CDR3 region has 14 residues. V dropped 1 base and J dropped 6 bases, with 11 bases sitting between them. CDR3 sequence: CASSLRGGKDTQYF. In nucleotides, the CDR3 is TGTGCCAGCAGCTTAAGAGGAGGCAAGGATACGCAGTATTTT.

The chain couples TRBV29-1 to TRBJ2-7; 8 bases are a match to TRBD1. This CDR3 contains 13 residues. V lost 7 bases and J lost 3; bases outside the gene matches: 8. Germline assignment: CDR1 SQVTM and CDR2 ANQGSEA. CDR3 nucleotides: TGCAGCGCCGGAGGCGGACAGGGCTACGAGCAGTACTTC. This sequence encodes CSAGGGQGYEQYF.

This clonotype was counted only a few times. J is TRBJ2-2 and V is TRBV19; D remains ambiguous. Trimming stripped 6 bases from V and 1 base from J, with 9 bases between. The CDR3 has 14 amino acids. The V gene's germline CDR1 is LNHDA and CDR2 SQIVND (reference sequence). CDR3 amino acids: CASSRTKNTGELFF. The CDR3 bases are TGTGCCAGTAGCCGGACCAAGAACACCGGGGAGCTGTTTTTT.

The chain links TRBV18 to TRBJ1-6; D not certain. V was clipped by 1 base and J by 8 bases, with 6 bases between them. The germline V gene has CDR1 KGHSH and CDR2 LQKENI. The CDR3 extends over 13 amino acids. DNA of the CDR3: TGTGCCAGCTCACCACAGTCAGATTCACCCCTCCACTTT. Its translation is CASSPQSDSPLHF.

This clonotype was observed at least ten times. The gene calls are TRBV30 and TRBJ2-5; D not resolved. CDR3 size: 11 residues. Germline CDR1 GTSNPN, CDR2 SVGIG (reference sequence). V gave up 0 bases and J gave up 5 bases, with 4 bases separating them. CDR3 residues: CAWSVVETQYF. CDR3 coding DNA: TGTGCCTGGAGTGTTGTGGAGACCCAGTACTTC.

This clonotype was counted only a few times. V is TRBV7-2 and J is TRBJ2-2, with D possibly matching TRBD2 (5 bases). The CDR3 contains 14 residues. CDR1 and CDR2 from the germline V gene are SGHTA and FQGNSA. V was clipped by 2 bases and J by 6 bases, with 10 bases between them. CDR3: CASSLTRPPGELFF. The CDR3 DNA is TGTGCCAGCAGCTTAACTAGACCGCCCGGGGAGCTGTTTTTT.

This clonotype came up a few times. The chain is built from TRBV29-1 and TRBJ2-3; D possibly corresponds to TRBD2 (8 bases). Germline CDR1 SQVTM, CDR2 ANQGSEA. This CDR3 has 14 amino acids. V lost 7 bases and J lost 4, with 18 bases in between. The CDR3: CSADSGTVPDTQYF. The CDR3 region has the DNA TGCAGCGCGGATAGCGGGACAGTCCCAGATACGCAGTATTTT.

The chain employs TRBV3-1 and TRBJ2-3, with 7 bases matching TRBD2. The CDR3 has 15 residues. Germline V gene data show CDR1 as LGHDT and CDR2 as YNNKEL (reference sequence). After removal of 4 bases from V and 4 bases from J, the junction contained 8 bases not matched to a gene. The CDR3 loop is CASSPGRGGADTQYF. CDR3 nucleotide sequence: TGTGCCAGCAGCCCAGGGCGGGGAGGGGCAGATACGCAGTATTTT.

The rearrangement links TRBV4-3 to TRBJ1-6, with no clear D. V was clipped by 0 bases and J by 5 bases, with 5 bases between them. Germline loops: CDR1 LGHNA, CDR2 YSLEER. This CDR3 has 14 amino acids. The CDR3 reads CASSQDQDNSPLHF. The DNA for the CDR3 is TGCGCCAGCAGCCAAGACCAGGATAATTCACCCCTCCACTTT.

This clonotype was picked up a small number of times. The rearrangement joins TRBV24-1 to TRBJ2-1; no reliable D call. From germline, CDR1 is KGHDR and CDR2 SFDVKD. The CDR3 loop spans 12 amino acids. V was cut by 4 bases and J by 12 bases, with 12 bases left in between. CDR3 coding DNA: TGTGCCACCAGTGACTTCGGTAAATTGCAGTTCTTC. Amino acid sequence: CATSDFGKLQFF.

This clonotype came up a few times. The chain combines TRBV29-1 with TRBJ1-4, with D perhaps matching TRBD1 (5 bases). Germline assignment: CDR1 SQVTM and CDR2 ANQGSEA. This CDR3 has 14 residues. V gave up 5 bases and J gave up 7 bases, with 17 bases separating them. CDR3 nucleotide sequence: TGCAGCGTTATGGGGGGTCAGTCGTCTGAAAAACTGTTTTTT. Translation: CSVMGGQSSEKLFF.

The chain carries TRBV2 and TRBJ1-1; D is uncertain. V was trimmed by 8 bases and J by 11 bases, leaving 9 bases between them. CDR1 is SNHLY, CDR2 FYNNEI, per germline. The CDR3 sequence is 9 residues long. CDR3 sequence reads: CASGAGAFF. For the CDR3, the DNA is TGTGCCAGCGGCGCTGGGGCTTTCTTT.

The chain combines TRBV5-5 with TRBJ2-7; 8 bases match TRBD1. The length of the CDR3 is 16 residues. The V gene end was trimmed by 1 base and the J gene end by 0 bases; junction bases not matched to a gene: 6. Germline loops: CDR1 SGHKS, CDR2 YYEKEE (reference sequence). CDR3 residues: CASSLCGQGSSYEQYF. CDR3 DNA sequence: TGTGCCAGCAGCTTGTGCGGACAGGGATCCTCCTACGAGCAGTACTTC. Variable domain in full (rest from reference TRBV5-5 and TRBJ2-7): DAGVTQSPTHLIKTRGQQVTLRCSPISGHKSVSWYQQVLGQGPQFIFQYYEKEERGRGNFPDRFSARQFPNYSSELNVNALLLGDSALYLCASSLCGQGSSYEQYFGPGTRLTVT.

This clonotype was detected a few times. The chain employs TRBV10-3 and TRBJ1-2; weak D call: TRBD1 (6 bases). Trimming took 6 bases from V and 8 from J, leaving 19 bases between them. This CDR3 is 14 amino acids long. CDR1 ENHRY and CDR2 SYGVKD come from the germline V gene. The CDR3 DNA sequence: TGTGCCATCAGGCAAGGAGGGGGTTTAGAGGGCTACACCTTC. It yields the protein CAIRQGGGLEGYTF.

In DNA form, the CDR3 reads TGCGCCAGCAGCCAAGTGCTCGCCGGTGAGCAGTTCTTC. This encodes CASSQVLAGEQFF. This chain joins TRBV4-3 and TRBJ2-1; no clear D gene. Per germline, CDR1 LGHNA and CDR2 YSLEER. Trimming left V 1 base short and J 9 bases short, with 10 bases between. CDR3 length: 13 residues.

The J gene is TRBJ2-7, the V gene TRBV7-6; 7 bases are shared with TRBD1. This CDR3 spans 15 amino acids. CDR1 is SGHVS, CDR2 FNYEAQ, per germline. Trimming cost V 2 bases and J 1 base; bases outside gene matches: 5. Here the CDR3 DNA reads TGTGCCAGCAGCTTATCCCCGGGACAGTCCTACGAGCAGTACTTC. It codes for CASSLSPGQSYEQYF.

The chain joins TRBV9 to TRBJ2-1; the D call may be TRBD1 or TRBD2 (6 bases each). Germline-derived CDR1 and CDR2 are SGDLS and YYNGEE. V shed 1 base and J shed 5 bases, with 19 bases lying between them. The CDR3 totals 17 residues. This CDR3 is CASSVSLGGLVNNEQFF. The CDR3 DNA reads TGTGCCAGCAGCGTAAGTCTAGGGGGACTCGTAAACAATGAGCAGTTCTTC.

The sample holds a few counts of this clonotype. The chain employs TRBV15 and TRBJ2-7, with D hard to call. The V and J ends lost 0 bases and 0 bases respectively, with 6 bases between them. CDR3 size: 14 residues. The V gene's germline CDR1 is LNHNV and CDR2 YYDKDF (reference sequence). The CDR3, as DNA: TGTGCCACCAGCAGAGATTATCCCTCCTACGAGCAGTACTTC. Amino acids: CATSRDYPSYEQYF.

This clonotype was found many times. This chain uses TRBV24-1 with TRBJ2-5, with 9 nucleotides matching TRBD1. CDR1 is KGHDR, CDR2 SFDVKD, per germline. This CDR3 has 16 amino acids. V was pared by 6 bases and J by 5 bases, with 12 bases of the junction left unmatched. The DNA of the CDR3 is TGTGCCACCAGTAGCAAAAAGGGGACAGGGCACGAGACCCAGTACTTC. Translating it yields CATSSKKGTGHETQYF.